One sample yielded the 11 T cell receptor beta chains listed below, sequenced in a study of cytomegalovirus exposure and HLA in healthy donors. 60 Vbeta and 13 Jbeta primers were used in PCR. The assay was immunoSEQ multiplex PCR, and TCRdb's table has in-frame clones only and misses some. The sample includes over 130,000 clones, approximately 78% of them seen just once. Source material: PBMCs. The receptors stem from a woman in her forties in good health and CMV-seropositive.

The chain uses TRBV5-1 and TRBJ1-1; possibly TRBD1 for D (6 bases). V was cut by 0 bases and J by 8 bases, with 14 bases left in between. CDR3 length: 14 amino acids. Germline values: CDR1 SGHRS, CDR2 YFSETQ. The CDR3 DNA sequence: TGCGCCAGCAGCTTGGGGATCGATCAGGGGGAAGCTTTCTTT. This encodes CASSLGIDQGEAFF.

The V call is TRBV2, the J call TRBJ2-7; a possible D gene is TRBD1 (6 bases). Trimming pared 10 bases from V and 0 bases from J, leaving 13 bases between. The CDR3 runs 13 residues. Germline V gene sequence: CDR1 SNHLY, CDR2 FYNNEI. CDR3 coding DNA: TGTGCCATTTTCCGGGACAACTCCTACGAGCAGTACTTC. Residues: CAIFRDNSYEQYF.

This chain joins TRBV6-1 and TRBJ1-5; 7 bases agree with TRBD1. V dropped 6 bases and J dropped 7; count of bases not matched to a gene: 9. CDR3 length: 14 residues. Germline lookup yields CDR1 MNHNS and CDR2 SASEGT. The CDR3 protein is CASSLTGLRQPQHF. The CDR3 DNA sequence: TGTGCCAGCAGCTTGACAGGGTTAAGACAGCCCCAGCATTTT.

The CDR3 is CASSLSGQETQYF. The CDR3, as DNA: TGTGCCAGCAGCTTAAGCGGTCAAGAGACCCAGTACTTC. This chain links TRBV7-9 with TRBJ2-5, with D tentatively TRBD2 (5 bases). Germline loops: CDR1 SEHNR, CDR2 FQNEAQ (reference sequence). V lost 2 bases to trimming and J lost 2 bases, with 6 bases between them. This CDR3 has 13 residues.

The rearrangement links TRBV6-5 to TRBJ2-1; 7 bases match TRBD2. The CDR3 contains 16 residues. The V and J ends lost 3 bases and 8 bases, in that order; junction bases with no gene match: 13. Germline values: CDR1 MNHEY, CDR2 SVGAGI. CDR3 bases: TGTGCCAGCAGTTATCGCGGGAGAGTCTCCAACCATGAGCAGTTCTTC. Its protein is CASSYRGRVSNHEQFF.

This clone was picked up a small number of times. The chain joins TRBV6-6 to TRBJ2-1, with no clear D. Trimming cost V 5 bases and J 3 bases, with 5 bases left between them. The CDR3 consists of 12 residues. The germline CDR1 and CDR2 sequences are MNHNY and SVGAGI (reference sequence). Written as DNA, the CDR3 is TGTGCCAGCAGTCCTAGCTACAATGAGCAGTTCTTC. Translated: CASSPSYNEQFF.

This clone was seen only once. The chain combines TRBV11-2 with TRBJ2-2; tentatively, D is TRBD2 (6 bases). V gave up 4 bases and J gave up 3 bases, with 9 bases separating them. The germline gives CDR1 SGHAT, CDR2 FQNNGV. This CDR3 comprises 14 residues. This CDR3 is CASSWGGDTGELFF. Here the CDR3 DNA reads TGTGCCAGCAGCTGGGGCGGGGACACCGGGGAGCTGTTTTTT.

This chain uses TRBV11-2 with TRBJ2-7; 7 bases are a match to TRBD1. The CDR3 runs to 15 residues. The ends lost 2 bases at V and 6 bases at J; junction bases unmatched: 10. CDR1 and CDR2 (germline): SGHAT, FQNNGV. CDR3 DNA sequence: TGTGCCAGCAGCTTACAGCCCGGACAGGTTGGCGAGCAGTACTTC. It codes for CASSLQPGQVGEQYF.

Concerning this clone: The CDR3 end shows no conserved phenylalanine or tryptophan, and so a read error is likely. V usage is TRBV6-6 and J usage is TRBJ2-7; 12 bases match TRBD2. V trimming: 6 bases; J trimming: 6 bases; junction bases outside the gene matches: 6. Germline lookup yields CDR1 MNHNY and CDR2 SVGAGI (reference sequence). CDR3 length equals 14 residues. The CDR3 region has the DNA TGTGCCAGCAGCCTAGCGGGAGGGCCGTCCGAGCAGTACCTC. As protein: CASSLAGGPSEQYL.

The CDR3 reads CASRPGGSPLSYEQYF. The CDR3 region has the DNA TGTGCCAGCAGACCAGGGGGGAGTCCCCTCTCCTACGAGCAGTACTTC. This chain links TRBV28 with TRBJ2-7; D may be TRBD1 (7 bases). This CDR3 contains 16 residues. Looked up from germline, CDR1 is MDHEN and CDR2 is SYDVKM. V dropped 6 bases and J dropped 0 bases, with 18 bases sitting between them.

This clone was counted a few times. V is TRBV7-9 and J is TRBJ2-1, with 9 bases fitting TRBD1. With V trimmed by 1 base and J by 8 bases, 9 bases remained unmatched. The CDR3 sequence is 16 residues long. CDR1 and CDR2 (germline): SEHNR, FQNEAQ (reference sequence). CDR3 sequence (DNA): TGTGCCAGCAGCTTAGTTGAGGGACAGGGTAGAGATGAGCAGTTCTTC. Amino acids: CASSLVEGQGRDEQFF.